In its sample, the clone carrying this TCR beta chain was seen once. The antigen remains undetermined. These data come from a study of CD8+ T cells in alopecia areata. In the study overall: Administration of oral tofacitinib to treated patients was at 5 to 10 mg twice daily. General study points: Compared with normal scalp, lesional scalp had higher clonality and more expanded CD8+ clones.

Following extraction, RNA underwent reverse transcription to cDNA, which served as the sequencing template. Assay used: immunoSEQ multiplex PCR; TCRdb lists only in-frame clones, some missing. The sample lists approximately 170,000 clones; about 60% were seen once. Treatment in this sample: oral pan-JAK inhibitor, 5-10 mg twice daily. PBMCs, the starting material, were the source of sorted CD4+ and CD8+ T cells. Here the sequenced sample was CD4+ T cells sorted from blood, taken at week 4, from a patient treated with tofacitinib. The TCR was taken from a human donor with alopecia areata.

The CDR3 nucleotides are TGTGCCAGCAGCTTATCGGGTGGGAGCAATCAGCCCCAGCATTTT. Its protein is CASSLSGGSNQPQHF. The rearrangement uses TRBV5-5 and TRBJ1-5; no reliable D call. V dropped 2 bases and J dropped 1 base, with 10 bases sitting between them. Germline V gene lookup returns CDR1 SGHKS and CDR2 YYEKEE (reference sequence). The CDR3 extends over 15 amino acids.